This T cell receptor beta chain was profiled in a study of blood T cell repertoires in COVID-19. Study-level background: PBMCs, B-cell-depleted T cells, or T cells provided the cDNA or gDNA that made up the material.

The V end lost 6 bases, the J end lost 0 bases, and 15 bases lay between the germline ends. CDR1 is SNHLY and CDR2 is FYNNEI in the germline V gene. This CDR3 contains 16 residues. How the authors handled the data: The assay estimated nucleated cells by amplifying reference gene primers. TCRdb's table, derived via immunoSEQ multiplex PCR, lists solely in-frame clones and lacks some. V, J and clone size are taken as reported in that table, and D and trimming were inferred from the DNA itself. The sample carries 57,000 or so clones, approximately 79% recorded once. The material sequenced was peripheral blood. The chain recombines TRBV2 with TRBJ1-3; D is possibly TRBD1 (6 bases). The source of this sequence is a man aged 55 to 70 with acute or convalescent COVID-19. The DNA of the CDR3 is TGTGCCAGCAGGGATCGACAGGTCCCCTCTGGAAACACCATATATTTT. It translates to CASRDRQVPSGNTIYF.